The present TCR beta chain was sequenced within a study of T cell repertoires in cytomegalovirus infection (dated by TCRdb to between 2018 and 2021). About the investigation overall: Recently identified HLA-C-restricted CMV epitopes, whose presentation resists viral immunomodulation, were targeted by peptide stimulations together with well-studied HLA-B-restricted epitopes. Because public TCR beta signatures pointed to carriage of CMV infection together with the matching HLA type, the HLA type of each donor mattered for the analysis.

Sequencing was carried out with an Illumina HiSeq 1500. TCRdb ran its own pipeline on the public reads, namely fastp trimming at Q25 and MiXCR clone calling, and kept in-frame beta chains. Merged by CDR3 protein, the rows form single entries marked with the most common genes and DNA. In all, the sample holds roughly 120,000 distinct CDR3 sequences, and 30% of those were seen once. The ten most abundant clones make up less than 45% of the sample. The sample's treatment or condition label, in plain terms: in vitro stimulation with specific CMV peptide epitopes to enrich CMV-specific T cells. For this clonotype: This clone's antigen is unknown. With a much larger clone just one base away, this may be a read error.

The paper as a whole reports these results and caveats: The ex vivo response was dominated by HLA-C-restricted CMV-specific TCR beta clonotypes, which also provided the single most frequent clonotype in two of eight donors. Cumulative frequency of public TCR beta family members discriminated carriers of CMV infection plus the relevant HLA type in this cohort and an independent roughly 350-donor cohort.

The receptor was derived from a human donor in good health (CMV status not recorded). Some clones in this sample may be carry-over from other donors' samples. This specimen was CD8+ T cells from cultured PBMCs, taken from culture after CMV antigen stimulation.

The nucleotides read TGTGCCAGCAGAATCGCGGGCCAACTAAACTATGGCTACACCTTC. The translation is CASRIAGQLNYGYTF. The rearrangement combines TRBV12-3 or TRBV12-4 with TRBJ1-2; the D segment cannot be called with confidence. V was cut back by 6 bases and J by 2 bases, leaving a gap of 16 bases between them. Including the terminal cysteine and phenylalanine, the CDR3 comprises 15 residues. Only the CDR3 region is kept as DNA, spanning 45 bases read in frame from base 1.